This T cell receptor (beta chain) was identified during a study of graft-versus-host responses after intestinal transplantation. Looking at the study overall: Transplant types were multivisceral, liver-intestinal, or isolated intestinal. Induction using anti-thymocyte globulin, followed by tacrolimus and steroids for two to four years, was given to all recipients.

CDR1 is LNHNV, CDR2 YYDKDF, per germline (reference sequence). The CDR3 sequence is 13 residues long. V dropped 6 bases and J dropped 9 bases, with 17 bases sitting between them. The table lists this clone with a count of one. Antigen: not known. Notes on the study in general: The highest levels of circulating GvH clones went along with early declines in HvG clones after transplant.

Measured with immunoSEQ multiplex PCR; TCRdb has only the in-frame clones, and not every one. The sample shows roughly 120,000 clones, around nine tenths of them seen only once. The rearrangement links TRBV15 to TRBJ1-1, with D perhaps TRBD1 (6 bases). Sequenced here: unstimulated CD4+ T cells sorted from spleen or lymph node cells, sampled before intestinal transplant. The sequence derives from a human donor who received an intestinal transplant. The CDR3 nucleotides read TGTGCCACCAGTCTAGTGGGTACAGGGAAAGCTTTCTTT. Encoded protein: CATSLVGTGKAFF.